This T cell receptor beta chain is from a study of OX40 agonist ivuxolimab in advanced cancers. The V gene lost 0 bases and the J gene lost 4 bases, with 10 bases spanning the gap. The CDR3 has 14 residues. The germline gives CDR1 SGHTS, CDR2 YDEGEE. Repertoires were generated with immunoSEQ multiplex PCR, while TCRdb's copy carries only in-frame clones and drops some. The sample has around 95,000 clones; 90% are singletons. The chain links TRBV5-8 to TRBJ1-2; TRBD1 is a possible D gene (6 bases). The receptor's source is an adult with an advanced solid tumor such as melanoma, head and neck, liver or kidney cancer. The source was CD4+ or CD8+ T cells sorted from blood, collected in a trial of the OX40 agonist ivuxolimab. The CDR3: CASSLAGGAYGYTF. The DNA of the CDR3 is TGTGCCAGCAGCTTGGCCGGGGGCGCCTATGGCTACACCTTC. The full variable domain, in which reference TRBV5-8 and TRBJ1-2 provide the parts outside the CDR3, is EAGVTQSPTHLIKTRGQQATLRCSPISGHTSVYWYQQALGLGLQFLLWYDEGEERNRGNFPPRFSGRQFPNYSSELNVNALELEDSALYLCASSLAGGAYGYTFGSGTRLTVV.